The 24 T cell receptor beta chains reported below all come from one sample, sequenced in a study of PD-1 blockade in classical Hodgkin lymphoma. Repertoires were generated with immunoSEQ multiplex PCR, while TCRdb's copy carries only in-frame clones and drops some. Among about 28,000 clones listed, about 80% were seen once. Described time point: cycle 4 day 1 (C4D1), after about 6 weeks of nivolumab. Brentuximab vedotin exposure varied among the patients, all of whom had relapsed after autologous stem cell transplantation. The material sequenced was peripheral blood mononuclear cells (PBMCs), taken before the fourth cycle of nivolumab. Receptors were obtained from a human donor with classical Hodgkin lymphoma.

V gene TRBV28 combines with J gene TRBJ2-7; D is unresolved. The CDR3 sequence is 11 residues long. V lost 5 bases and J 6 bases, leaving 8 bases between the germline ends. CDR1 MDHEN and CDR2 SYDVKM come from the germline V gene. CDR3 sequence: CASSDLFEQYF. As DNA, the CDR3 is TGTGCCAGCAGTGACCTCTTCGAGCAGTACTTC.

The rearrangement uses TRBV5-1 and TRBJ2-1; 9 nucleotides match TRBD2. The V and J ends lost 3 bases and 7 bases, in that order; junction bases with no gene match: 11. In germline, CDR1 is SGHRS, CDR2 YFSETQ. The CDR3 contains 16 residues. CDR3 amino acids: CASSSYLAGMGNEQFF. The DNA of the CDR3 is TGCGCCAGCAGCTCCTATCTAGCGGGGATGGGGAATGAGCAGTTCTTC.

The V call is TRBV6-1, the J call TRBJ2-1; perhaps D is TRBD1 or TRBD2 (6 bases each). From germline, CDR1 is MNHNS and CDR2 SASEGT. CDR3 length: 14 amino acids. Trimming pared 1 base from V and 10 bases from J, leaving 14 bases between. The CDR3: CASSEVGGRGEQFF. CDR3 nucleotide sequence: TGTGCCAGCAGTGAAGTTGGGGGGCGCGGGGAGCAGTTCTTC.

This clone was observed a handful of times. The V gene is TRBV2, the J gene TRBJ2-2, with D perhaps matching TRBD1 (5 bases). The CDR3 has 15 amino acids. V shed 5 bases and J shed 4 bases, with 14 bases lying between them. The V gene's germline CDR1 is SNHLY and CDR2 FYNNEI. The CDR3 coding sequence is TGTGCCAGCAGTCGGACATCCGTGGGCACCGGGGAGCTGTTTTTT. It specifies CASSRTSVGTGELFF.

With respect to this clone: One junction end does not reproduce the germline sequence, and a read error may be involved. V usage is TRBV11-2 and J usage is TRBJ2-1; D not resolved. Looked up from germline, CDR1 is SGHAT and CDR2 is FQNNGV. The CDR3 consists of 13 residues. The CDR3 DNA reads as TGTGCCAGCAGCCCCTCGACGGCCCCGTGGTCGGTCTTC. Amino acid sequence: CASSPSTAPWSVF.

This clone was detected only a few times. The chain uses TRBV6-1 and TRBJ2-7; D might be TRBD1 (5 bases). The CDR3 is 14 amino acids. The germline gives CDR1 MNHNS, CDR2 SASEGT. V was trimmed by 5 bases and J by 3 bases, leaving 14 bases between them. This chain's CDR3 is CASSSLGQGYEQYF. The CDR3 DNA sequence: TGTGCCAGCAGTTCCCTCGGGCAGGGCTACGAGCAGTACTTC.

The V and J genes are TRBV18 and TRBJ2-3, with D perhaps TRBD2 (5 bases). The length of the CDR3 is 12 residues. From germline, CDR1 is KGHSH and CDR2 LQKENI. The V end was cut by 4 bases, the J end by 5 bases, with 7 bases between. The CDR3, as DNA: TGTGCCAGCTCACGGGCGGGAGATACGCAGTATTTT. Its translation: CASSRAGDTQYF. Complete variable domain (other parts from reference TRBV18 and TRBJ2-3): NAGVMQNPRHLVRRRGQEARLRCSPMKGHSHVYWYRQLPEEGLKFMVYLQKENIIDESGMPKERFSAEFPKEGPSILRIQQVVRGDSAAYFCASSRAGDTQYFGPGTRLTVL.

This chain links TRBV7-8 with TRBJ2-3, with D unclear. CDR3 length: 13 amino acids. V gave up 5 bases and J gave up 6 bases, with 12 bases separating them. Germline-derived CDR1 and CDR2 are SGHVS and FQNEAQ. CDR3 loop: CASSITLGDTQYF. The CDR3 DNA reads as TGTGCCAGCAGCATTACCCTGGGGGATACGCAGTATTTT.

The J gene is TRBJ2-3, the V gene TRBV5-1, with D unclear. Germline CDR1 reads SGHRS; CDR2 reads YFSETQ. V lost 0 bases to trimming and J lost 0 bases, with 8 bases between them. The CDR3 length is 15 residues. The DNA for the CDR3 is TGCGCCAGCAGCTTGGACTCAGCTAGCACAGATACGCAGTATTTT. It codes for CASSLDSASTDTQYF.

The J gene is TRBJ2-7, the V gene TRBV11-2, with 9 bases identical to TRBD2. Germline trimming cut 1 base from V and 3 bases from J; bases unmatched to any gene: 10. Germline loops: CDR1 SGHAT, CDR2 FQNNGV. CDR3 length: 17 residues. The CDR3 DNA reads TGTGCCAGCAGCTTAGTGTCAGCGACTAGCGGCCTCTACGAGCAGTACTTC. This sequence encodes CASSLVSATSGLYEQYF.

V usage is TRBV29-1 and J usage is TRBJ1-1, with D possibly TRBD1 on 6 matching bases. V was shortened by 4 bases and J by 2 bases, with 14 bases between the two germline ends. The CDR3 is 14 residues long. The germline gives CDR1 SQVTM, CDR2 ANQGSEA. CDR3 nucleotides: TGCAGCGTTGGGGGGGCGGCAGGAAACACTGAAGCTTTCTTT. This gives the protein CSVGGAAGNTEAFF.

The gene calls are TRBV6-1 and TRBJ1-2, with TRBD1 as a possible D gene (6 bases). Per the germline V gene, CDR1 is MNHNS and CDR2 is SASEGT. Deletions cut 4 bases from V and 5 bases from J, with 14 bases between. The CDR3 runs to 14 residues. CDR3 bases: TGTGCCAGCAGTGTGTCACAGGGTTTTTATGGCTACACCTTC. Protein sequence: CASSVSQGFYGYTF.

By frequency in the sample, this clone is medium-sized. The chain is built from TRBV6-1 and TRBJ2-7, with 9 bases lining up with TRBD1. V lost 4 bases and J lost 3; bases outside the gene matches: 4. Germline CDR1 reads MNHNS; CDR2 reads SASEGT. This CDR3 spans 14 amino acids. CDR3 region: CASSVRDRVYEQYF. CDR3 sequence (DNA): TGTGCCAGCAGTGTCCGGGACAGGGTCTACGAGCAGTACTTC.

This chain uses TRBV6-1 with TRBJ2-7; 7 bases are a match to TRBD2. This CDR3 region has 13 residues. V lost 5 bases to trimming and J lost 2 bases; unmatched junction nucleotides: 3. The germline gives CDR1 MNHNS, CDR2 SASEGT. CDR3 DNA sequence: TGTGCCAGCAGTCTAGCGGAGACCTACGAGCAGTACTTC. This sequence encodes CASSLAETYEQYF.

V and J are TRBV18 and TRBJ1-5; weak D call: TRBD1 (5 bases). The length of the CDR3 is 14 residues. In germline, CDR1 is KGHSH, CDR2 LQKENI. Trimming took off 6 bases at V and 3 bases at J, with 12 bases between the two ends. DNA for the CDR3: TGTGCCAGCTCGAAAGACAGTGACAATCAGCCCCAGCATTTT. Protein: CASSKDSDNQPQHF.

The chain is built from TRBV7-8 and TRBJ1-5; D not resolved. Between the trimmed V and J ends, which lost 0 bases and 8 bases, there was a span of 11 bases. This CDR3 region has 14 residues. From germline, CDR1 is SGHVS and CDR2 FQNEAQ. The CDR3 spells CASSLAGSSEPQHF. The CDR3 DNA reads as TGTGCCAGCAGCTTAGCGGGCAGTAGTGAGCCCCAGCATTTT.

The chain has TRBV6-5 and TRBJ1-3; the D is unclear. The CDR3 has 15 amino acids. The V and J ends lost 2 bases and 1 base respectively, with 9 bases between them. Germline V gene lookup returns CDR1 MNHEY and CDR2 SVGAGI. The CDR3 reads CASSYIGESGNTIYF. The DNA for the CDR3 is TGTGCCAGCAGTTACATTGGGGAGTCTGGAAACACCATATATTTT.

Turning to this clone: The junction departs from germline at one end; a sequencing error may be responsible. The chain carries TRBV5-1 and TRBJ1-1; D not resolved. Germline V gene lookup returns CDR1 SGHRS and CDR2 YFSETQ. This CDR3 region has 15 residues. The CDR3 region has the DNA TGCGCCAGCAGCTTTGGGGTTACGGGGAACAGTGAAGCTTTCTTT. It specifies CASSFGVTGNSEAFF.

This chain links TRBV18 with TRBJ2-5; D possibly corresponds to TRBD1 (5 bases). Trimming removed 6 bases at V and 5 bases at J, with 16 bases between. CDR3 length equals 14 residues. CDR1 and CDR2 from the germline V gene are KGHSH and LQKENI. CDR3 sequence reads: CASSETELWETQYF. For the CDR3, the DNA is TGTGCCAGCTCCGAGACAGAGTTATGGGAGACCCAGTACTTC.

The V gene is TRBV5-1, the J gene TRBJ2-3, with D perhaps TRBD1 (5 bases). V was pared by 4 bases and J by 2 bases, with 17 bases between. Germline-derived CDR1 and CDR2 are SGHRS and YFSETQ. The CDR3 consists of 16 residues. The chain's CDR3 is CASSIRGSLLTDTQYF. CDR3 DNA: TGCGCCAGCAGCATAAGGGGCTCCTTACTCACAGATACGCAGTATTTT.

The CDR3 loop reads CASSLVASGEQFF. The CDR3 nucleotides read TGTGCCAGCAGCTTGGTGGCTAGTGGTGAGCAGTTCTTC. This sequence joins TRBV7-3 and TRBJ2-1; D call uncertain. The CDR3 is 13 amino acids. The V end lost 3 bases, the J end lost 9 bases, and 12 bases lay between the germline ends. Germline values: CDR1 SGHTA, CDR2 FQGTGA.

V gene TRBV30 combines with J gene TRBJ1-3; a possible D gene is TRBD1 (5 bases). CDR1 is GTSNPN and CDR2 is SVGIG in the germline V gene (reference sequence). The V and J ends lost 5 bases and 0 bases respectively, with 11 bases between them. This CDR3 has 14 residues. The CDR3 region has the DNA TGTGCCTGGGAGCAGGGTTTCTCTGGAAACACCATATATTTT. As protein: CAWEQGFSGNTIYF.

The rearrangement uses TRBV6-6 and TRBJ1-2, with D unresolved. V dropped 3 bases and J dropped 9 bases, with 8 bases sitting between them. CDR1 MNHNY and CDR2 SVGAGI come from the germline V gene (reference sequence). This CDR3 region has 11 residues. The CDR3 nucleotides read TGTGCCAGCAGTTATCAGGAAAGCTACACCTTC. This translates into CASSYQESYTF.

V is TRBV5-1 and J is TRBJ2-7; possible D gene TRBD1, 5 bases. Trimming took 3 bases from V and 3 from J, leaving 10 bases between them. The V gene's germline CDR1 is SGHRS and CDR2 YFSETQ. The CDR3 has 13 amino acids. In DNA, the CDR3 is TGCGCCAGCAGCTACGGTCAGGGCTACGAGCAGTACTTC. It is translated as CASSYGQGYEQYF.